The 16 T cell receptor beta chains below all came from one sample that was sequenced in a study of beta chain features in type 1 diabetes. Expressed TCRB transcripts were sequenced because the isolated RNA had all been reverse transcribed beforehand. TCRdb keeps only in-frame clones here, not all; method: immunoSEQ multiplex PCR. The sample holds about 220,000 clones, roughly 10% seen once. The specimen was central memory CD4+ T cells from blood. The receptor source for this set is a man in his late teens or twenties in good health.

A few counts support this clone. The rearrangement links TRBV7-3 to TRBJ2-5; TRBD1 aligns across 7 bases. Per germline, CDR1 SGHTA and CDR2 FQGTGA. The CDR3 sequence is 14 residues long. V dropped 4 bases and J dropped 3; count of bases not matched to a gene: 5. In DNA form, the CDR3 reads TGTGCCAGCAGCTCCAACACAGGGGAAGAGACCCAGTACTTC. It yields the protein CASSSNTGEETQYF.

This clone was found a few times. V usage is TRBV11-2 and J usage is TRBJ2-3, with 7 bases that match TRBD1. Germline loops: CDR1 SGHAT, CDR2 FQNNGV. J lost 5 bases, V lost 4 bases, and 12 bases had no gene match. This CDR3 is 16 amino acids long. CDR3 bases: TGTGCCAGCAGCTCCCGGGACAGTCCCCGTGGAGATACGCAGTATTTT. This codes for CASSSRDSPRGDTQYF.

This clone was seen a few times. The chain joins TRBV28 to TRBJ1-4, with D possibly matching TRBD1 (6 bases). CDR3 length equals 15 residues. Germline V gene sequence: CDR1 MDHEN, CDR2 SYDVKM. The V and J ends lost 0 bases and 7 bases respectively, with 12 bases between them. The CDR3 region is CASSLWGGKGEKLFF. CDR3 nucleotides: TGTGCCAGCAGTTTATGGGGGGGCAAGGGTGAAAAACTGTTTTTT.

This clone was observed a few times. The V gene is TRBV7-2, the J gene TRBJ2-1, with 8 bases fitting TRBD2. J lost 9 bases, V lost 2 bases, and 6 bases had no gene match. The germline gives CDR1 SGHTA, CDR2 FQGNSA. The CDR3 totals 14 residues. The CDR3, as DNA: TGTGCCAGCAGCTTACCAGCGGGAGTAGTTGAGCAGTTCTTC. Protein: CASSLPAGVVEQFF.

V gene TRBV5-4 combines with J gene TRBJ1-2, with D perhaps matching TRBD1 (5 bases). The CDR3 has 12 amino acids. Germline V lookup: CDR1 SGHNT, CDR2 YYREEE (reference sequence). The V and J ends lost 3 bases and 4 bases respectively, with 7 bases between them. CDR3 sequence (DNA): TGTGCCAGCAGCTCCGGGGGCTATGGCTACACCTTC. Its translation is CASSSGGYGYTF.

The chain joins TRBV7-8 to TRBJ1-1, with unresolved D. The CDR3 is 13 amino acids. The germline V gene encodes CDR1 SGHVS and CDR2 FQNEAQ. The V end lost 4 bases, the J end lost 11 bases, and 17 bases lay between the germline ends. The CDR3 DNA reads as TGTGCCAGCAGCTCCCAATACATCGTGCAGGCTTTCTTT. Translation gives CASSSQYIVQAFF.

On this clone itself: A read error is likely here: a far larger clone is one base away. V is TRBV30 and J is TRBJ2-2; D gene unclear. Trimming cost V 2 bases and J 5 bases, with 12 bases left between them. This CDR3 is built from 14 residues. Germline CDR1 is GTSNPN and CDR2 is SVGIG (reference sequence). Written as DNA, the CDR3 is TGTGCCTGGAGTCGGCTAGGTGTGACCGGGGAGCTGTTTTTT. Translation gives CAWSRLGVTGELFF.

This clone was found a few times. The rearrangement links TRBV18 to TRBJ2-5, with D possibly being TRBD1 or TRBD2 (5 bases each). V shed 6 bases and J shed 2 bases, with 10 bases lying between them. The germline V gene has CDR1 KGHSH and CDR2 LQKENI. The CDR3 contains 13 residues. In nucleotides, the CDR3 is TGTGCCAGCTCCACGGGACGGCAAGAGACCCAGTACTTC. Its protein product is CASSTGRQETQYF.

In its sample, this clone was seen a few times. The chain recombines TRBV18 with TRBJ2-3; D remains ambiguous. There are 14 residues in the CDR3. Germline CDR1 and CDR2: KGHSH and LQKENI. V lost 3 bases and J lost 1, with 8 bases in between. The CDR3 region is CASSPRRGTDTQYF. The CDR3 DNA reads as TGTGCCAGCTCACCCCGTCGCGGCACAGATACGCAGTATTTT.

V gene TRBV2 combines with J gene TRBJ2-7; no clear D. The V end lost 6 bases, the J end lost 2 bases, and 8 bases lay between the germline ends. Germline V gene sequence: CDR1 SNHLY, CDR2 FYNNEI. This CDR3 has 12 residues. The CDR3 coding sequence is TGTGCCAGCAGCGCTTATACCTACGAGCAGTACTTC. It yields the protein CASSAYTYEQYF.

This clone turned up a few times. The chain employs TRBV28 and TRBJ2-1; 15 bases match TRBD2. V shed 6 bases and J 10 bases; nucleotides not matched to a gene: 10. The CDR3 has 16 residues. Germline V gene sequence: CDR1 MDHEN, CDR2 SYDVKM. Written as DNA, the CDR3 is TGTGCCAGCAGAGAAGCCGGGACTAGCGGGAGGCAAGAGCAGTTCTTC. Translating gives CASREAGTSGRQEQFF.

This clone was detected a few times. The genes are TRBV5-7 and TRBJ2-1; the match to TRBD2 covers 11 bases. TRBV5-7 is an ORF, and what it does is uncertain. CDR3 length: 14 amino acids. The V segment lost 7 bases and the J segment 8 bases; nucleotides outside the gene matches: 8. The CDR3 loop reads CASGGLAVLDEQFF. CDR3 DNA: TGTGCCAGCGGGGGACTAGCGGTTCTGGATGAGCAGTTCTTC.

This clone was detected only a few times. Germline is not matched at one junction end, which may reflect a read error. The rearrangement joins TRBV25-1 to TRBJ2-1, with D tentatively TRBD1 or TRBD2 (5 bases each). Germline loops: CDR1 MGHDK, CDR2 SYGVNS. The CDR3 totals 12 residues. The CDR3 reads CASNGMVGAVLF. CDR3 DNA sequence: TGTGCCAGCAACGGTATGGTCGGGGCGGTGCTCTTC.

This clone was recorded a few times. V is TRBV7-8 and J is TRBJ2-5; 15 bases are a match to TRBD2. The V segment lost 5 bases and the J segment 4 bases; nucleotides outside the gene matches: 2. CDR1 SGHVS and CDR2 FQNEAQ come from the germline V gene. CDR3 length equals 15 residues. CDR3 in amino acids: CASSGGLAGGETQYF. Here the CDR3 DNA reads TGTGCCAGCAGCGGGGGACTAGCGGGAGGAGAGACCCAGTACTTC.

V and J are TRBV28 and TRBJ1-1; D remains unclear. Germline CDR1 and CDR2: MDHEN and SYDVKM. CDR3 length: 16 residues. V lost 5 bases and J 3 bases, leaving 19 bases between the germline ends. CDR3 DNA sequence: TGTGCCAGCAGTCCTATCCGTAGAGGTGGGGACACTGAAGCTTTCTTT. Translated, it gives CASSPIRRGGDTEAFF.

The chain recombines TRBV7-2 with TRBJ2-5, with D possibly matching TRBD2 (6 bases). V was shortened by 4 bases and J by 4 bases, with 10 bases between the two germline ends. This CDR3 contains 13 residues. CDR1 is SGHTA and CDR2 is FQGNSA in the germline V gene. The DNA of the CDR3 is TGTGCCAGCAGCTACCAAGCGGGAGAGACCCAGTACTTC. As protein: CASSYQAGETQYF.